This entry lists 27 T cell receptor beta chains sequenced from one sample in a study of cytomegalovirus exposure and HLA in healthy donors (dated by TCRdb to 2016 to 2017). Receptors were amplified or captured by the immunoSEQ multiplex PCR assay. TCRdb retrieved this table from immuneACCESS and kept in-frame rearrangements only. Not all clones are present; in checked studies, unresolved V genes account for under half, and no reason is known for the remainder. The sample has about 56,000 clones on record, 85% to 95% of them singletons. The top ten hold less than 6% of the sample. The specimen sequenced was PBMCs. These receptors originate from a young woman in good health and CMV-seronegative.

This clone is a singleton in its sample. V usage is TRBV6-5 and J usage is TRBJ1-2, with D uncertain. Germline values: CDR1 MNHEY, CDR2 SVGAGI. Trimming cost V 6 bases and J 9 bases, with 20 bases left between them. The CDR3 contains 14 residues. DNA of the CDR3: TGTGCCAGCAGAGGACTCTCGGAAGGGCCGAGCTACACCTTC. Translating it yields CASRGLSEGPSYTF.

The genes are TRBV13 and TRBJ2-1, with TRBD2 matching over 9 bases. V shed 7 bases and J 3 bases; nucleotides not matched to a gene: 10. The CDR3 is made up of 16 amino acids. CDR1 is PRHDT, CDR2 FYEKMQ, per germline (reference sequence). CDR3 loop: CASNGGGSGSYNEQFF. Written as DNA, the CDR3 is TGTGCCAGCAACGGGGGAGGTAGCGGGAGCTACAATGAGCAGTTCTTC.

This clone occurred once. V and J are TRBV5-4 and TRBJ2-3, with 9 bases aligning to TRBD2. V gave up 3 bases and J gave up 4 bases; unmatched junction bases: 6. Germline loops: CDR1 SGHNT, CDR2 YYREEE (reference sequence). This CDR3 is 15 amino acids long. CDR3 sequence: CASSSYSGGADTQYF. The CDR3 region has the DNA TGTGCCAGCAGCTCATATAGCGGGGGAGCAGATACGCAGTATTTT.

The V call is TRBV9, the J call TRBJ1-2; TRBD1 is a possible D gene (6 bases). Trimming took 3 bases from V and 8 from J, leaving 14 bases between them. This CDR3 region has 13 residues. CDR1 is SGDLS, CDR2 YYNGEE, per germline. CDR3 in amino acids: CASSDSGVGGYTF. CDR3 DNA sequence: TGTGCCAGCAGCGATTCAGGGGTAGGGGGCTACACCTTC.

CDR3: CASSNGPYEQYF. For the CDR3, the DNA is TGTGCCAGCAGCAACGGTCCCTACGAGCAGTACTTC. The chain combines TRBV11-2 with TRBJ2-7; D is unclear. V lost 5 bases and J 2 bases, leaving 7 bases between the germline ends. Germline V lookup: CDR1 SGHAT, CDR2 FQNNGV. The CDR3 is 12 amino acids. Full variable domain (missing parts from reference TRBV11-2 and TRBJ2-7): EAGVAQSPRYKIIEKRQSVAFWCNPISGHATLYWYQQILGQGPKLLIQFQNNGVVDDSQLPKDRFSAERLKGVDSTLKIQPAKLEDSAVYLCASSNGPYEQYFGPGTRLTVT.

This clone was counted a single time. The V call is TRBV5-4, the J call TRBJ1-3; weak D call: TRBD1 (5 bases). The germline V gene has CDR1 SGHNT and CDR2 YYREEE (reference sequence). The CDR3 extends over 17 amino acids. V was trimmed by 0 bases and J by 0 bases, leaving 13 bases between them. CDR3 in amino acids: CASSLAPSGDSGNTIYF. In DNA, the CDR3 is TGTGCCAGCAGCTTGGCGCCTTCGGGGGACTCTGGAAACACCATATATTTT.

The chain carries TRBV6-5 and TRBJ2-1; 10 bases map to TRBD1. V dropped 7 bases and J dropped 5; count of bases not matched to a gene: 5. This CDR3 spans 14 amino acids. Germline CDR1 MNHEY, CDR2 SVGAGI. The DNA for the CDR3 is TGTGCCAGCACCGCCGGGACAGGGGACAATGAGCAGTTCTTC. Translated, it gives CASTAGTGDNEQFF.

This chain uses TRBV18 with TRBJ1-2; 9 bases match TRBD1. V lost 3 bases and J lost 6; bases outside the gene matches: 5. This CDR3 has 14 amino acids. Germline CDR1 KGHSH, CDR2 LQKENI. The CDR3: CASSPRDRADGYTF. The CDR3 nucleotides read TGTGCCAGCTCACCCCGGGACAGGGCAGATGGCTACACCTTC.

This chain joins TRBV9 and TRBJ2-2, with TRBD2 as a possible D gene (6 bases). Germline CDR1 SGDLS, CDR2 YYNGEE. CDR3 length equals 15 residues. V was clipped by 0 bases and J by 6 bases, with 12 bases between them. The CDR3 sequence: CASSVGSGVSGELFF. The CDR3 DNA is TGTGCCAGCAGCGTAGGATCGGGGGTCTCCGGGGAGCTGTTTTTT.

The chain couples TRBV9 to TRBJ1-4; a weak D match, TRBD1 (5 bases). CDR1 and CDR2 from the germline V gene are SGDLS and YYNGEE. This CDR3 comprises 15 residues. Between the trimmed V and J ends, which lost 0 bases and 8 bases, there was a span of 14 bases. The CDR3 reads CASSVVGPALEKLFF. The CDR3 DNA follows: TGTGCCAGCAGCGTAGTGGGGCCGGCGTTGGAAAAACTGTTTTTT.

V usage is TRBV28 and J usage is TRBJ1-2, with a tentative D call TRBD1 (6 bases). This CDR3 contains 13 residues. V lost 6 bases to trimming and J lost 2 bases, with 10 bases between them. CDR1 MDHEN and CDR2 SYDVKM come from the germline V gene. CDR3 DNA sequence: TGTGCCAGCAGGGGCGGGGGCAACTATGGCTACACCTTC. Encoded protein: CASRGGGNYGYTF.

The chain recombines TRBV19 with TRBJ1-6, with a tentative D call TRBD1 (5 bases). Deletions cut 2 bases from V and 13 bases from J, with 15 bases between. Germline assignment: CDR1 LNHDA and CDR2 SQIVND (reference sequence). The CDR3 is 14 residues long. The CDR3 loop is CASSISGRNLPLHF. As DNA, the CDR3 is TGTGCCAGTAGTATATCAGGGCGGAACCTCCCCCTCCACTTT.

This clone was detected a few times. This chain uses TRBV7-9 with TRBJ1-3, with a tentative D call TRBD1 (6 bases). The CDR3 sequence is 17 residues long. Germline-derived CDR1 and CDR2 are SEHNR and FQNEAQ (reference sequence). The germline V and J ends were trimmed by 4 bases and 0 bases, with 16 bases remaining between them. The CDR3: CASSSFAGTSSGNTIYF. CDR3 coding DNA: TGTGCCAGCAGCTCTTTCGCCGGGACATCCTCTGGAAACACCATATATTTT.

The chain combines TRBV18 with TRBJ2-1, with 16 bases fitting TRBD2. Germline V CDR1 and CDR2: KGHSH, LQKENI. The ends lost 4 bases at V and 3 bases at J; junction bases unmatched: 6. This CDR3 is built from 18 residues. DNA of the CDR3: TGTGCCAGCTCACTCGGGACTAGCGGGAGGGCTCTCTACAATGAGCAGTTCTTC. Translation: CASSLGTSGRALYNEQFF.

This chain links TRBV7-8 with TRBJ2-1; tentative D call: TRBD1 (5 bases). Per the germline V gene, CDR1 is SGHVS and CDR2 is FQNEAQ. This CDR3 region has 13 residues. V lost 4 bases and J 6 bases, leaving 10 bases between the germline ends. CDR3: CASSSDTFNEQFF. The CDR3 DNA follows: TGTGCCAGCAGCTCGGACACTTTCAATGAGCAGTTCTTC.

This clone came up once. The CDR3 DNA follows: TGTGCCAGTAGGATAATGGGACAGCAAGATTCTAACTATGGCTACACCTTC. It encodes CASRIMGQQDSNYGYTF. The chain recombines TRBV19 with TRBJ1-2, with 7 bases aligning to TRBD1. Germline values: CDR1 LNHDA, CDR2 SQIVND (reference sequence). The CDR3 extends over 17 amino acids. Unmatched junction bases numbered 13, after V lost 6 bases and J lost 0 bases.

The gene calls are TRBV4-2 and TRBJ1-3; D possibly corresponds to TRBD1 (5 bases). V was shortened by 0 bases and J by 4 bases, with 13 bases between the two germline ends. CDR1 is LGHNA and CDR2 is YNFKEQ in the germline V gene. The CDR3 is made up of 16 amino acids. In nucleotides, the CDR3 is TGTGCCAGCAGCCAAGATTCCCAGGGTCGGGGAAACACCATATATTTT. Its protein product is CASSQDSQGRGNTIYF.

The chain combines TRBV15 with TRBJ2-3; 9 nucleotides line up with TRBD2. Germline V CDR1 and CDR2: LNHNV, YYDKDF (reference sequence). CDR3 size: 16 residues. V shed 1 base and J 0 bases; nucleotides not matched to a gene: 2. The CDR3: CATSRGTSGSTDTQYF. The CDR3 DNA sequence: TGTGCCACCAGCAGAGGAACTAGCGGGAGCACAGATACGCAGTATTTT.

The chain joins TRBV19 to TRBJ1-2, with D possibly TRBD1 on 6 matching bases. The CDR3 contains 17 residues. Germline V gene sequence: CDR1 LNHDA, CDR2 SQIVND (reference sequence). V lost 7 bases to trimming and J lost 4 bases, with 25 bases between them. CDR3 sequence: CASTTRWVQGSGYGYTF. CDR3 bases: TGTGCCAGTACCACTAGGTGGGTTCAGGGGAGCGGCTATGGCTACACCTTC.

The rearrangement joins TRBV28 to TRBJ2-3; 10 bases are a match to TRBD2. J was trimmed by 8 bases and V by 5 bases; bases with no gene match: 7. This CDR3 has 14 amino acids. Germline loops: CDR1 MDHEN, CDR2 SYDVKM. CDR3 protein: CASSTGLARGTQYF. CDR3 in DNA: TGTGCCAGCAGTACGGGACTAGCGAGGGGTACGCAGTATTTT.

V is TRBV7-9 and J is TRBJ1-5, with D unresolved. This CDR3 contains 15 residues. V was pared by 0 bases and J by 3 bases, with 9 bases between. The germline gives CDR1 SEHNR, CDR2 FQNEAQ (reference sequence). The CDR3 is CASSLATAFNQPQHF. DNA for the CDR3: TGTGCCAGCAGCTTAGCAACAGCCTTCAATCAGCCCCAGCATTTT.

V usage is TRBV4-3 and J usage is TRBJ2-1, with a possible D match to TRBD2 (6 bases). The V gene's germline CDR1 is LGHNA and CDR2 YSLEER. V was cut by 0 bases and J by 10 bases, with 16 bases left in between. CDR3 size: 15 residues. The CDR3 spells CASSQESPGVAEQFF. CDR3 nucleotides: TGCGCCAGCAGCCAAGAATCCCCGGGGGTAGCGGAGCAGTTCTTC.

For the CDR3, the DNA is TGTGCCAGCAGCGTAAGAGTTGGTAAGGGGCTGAACACTGAAGCTTTCTTT. This sequence encodes CASSVRVGKGLNTEAFF. The rearrangement links TRBV9 to TRBJ1-1, with D perhaps TRBD1 (5 bases). Germline V gene sequence: CDR1 SGDLS, CDR2 YYNGEE. The CDR3 spans 17 residues. V shed 1 base and J shed 0 bases, with 16 bases lying between them.

DNA for the CDR3: TGTGCCAGCAGCTTGGAGACAGTCAATCAGCCCCAGCATTTT. This sequence encodes CASSLETVNQPQHF. The chain combines TRBV5-5 with TRBJ1-5; a possible D gene is TRBD1 (5 bases). Looked up from germline, CDR1 is SGHKS and CDR2 is YYEKEE (reference sequence). V was clipped by 0 bases and J by 3 bases, with 7 bases between them. CDR3 size: 14 residues.

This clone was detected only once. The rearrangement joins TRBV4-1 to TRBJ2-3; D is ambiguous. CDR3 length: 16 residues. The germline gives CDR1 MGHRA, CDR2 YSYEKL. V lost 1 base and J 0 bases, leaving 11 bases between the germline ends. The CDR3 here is CASSQGLLISTDTQYF. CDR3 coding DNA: TGCGCCAGCAGCCAAGGGCTCCTCATTAGCACAGATACGCAGTATTTT.

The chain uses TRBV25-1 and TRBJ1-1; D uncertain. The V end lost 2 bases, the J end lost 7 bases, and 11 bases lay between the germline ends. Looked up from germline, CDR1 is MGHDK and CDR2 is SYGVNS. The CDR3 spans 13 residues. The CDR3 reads CASSEKWSDEAFF. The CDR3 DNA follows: TGTGCCAGCAGTGAAAAATGGTCAGATGAAGCTTTCTTT.

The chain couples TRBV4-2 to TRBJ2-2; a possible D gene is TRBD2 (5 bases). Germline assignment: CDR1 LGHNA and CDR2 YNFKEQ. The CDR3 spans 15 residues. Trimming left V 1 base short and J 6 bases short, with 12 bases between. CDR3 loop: CASSQGDGVSGELFF. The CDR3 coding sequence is TGTGCCAGCAGCCAAGGAGACGGGGTATCCGGGGAGCTGTTTTTT.